These 19 T cell receptor beta chains share one sample of origin, sequenced in a study of cytomegalovirus exposure and HLA in healthy donors. Vbeta (60) and Jbeta (13) primers were used in the PCR. Repertoires were generated with immunoSEQ multiplex PCR, while TCRdb's copy carries only in-frame clones and drops some. The sample includes about 140,000 clones, over 75% seen only once; the top ten take roughly 0.5%. Sequencing was carried out using PBMCs. These receptors all come from a woman in her thirties or forties in good health and CMV-seronegative.

For the CDR3, the DNA is TGTGCCAGCAGCTTGGAGGGACTAGCGGGTGAGCAGTTCTTC. Residues: CASSLEGLAGEQFF. The chain is built from TRBV11-3 and TRBJ2-1; 12 bases align to TRBD2. V dropped 3 bases and J dropped 9; count of bases not matched to a gene: 3. Germline CDR1 is SGHNT and CDR2 is YENEEA. There are 14 residues in the CDR3.

The chain combines TRBV5-4 with TRBJ2-3, with TRBD1 identical over 10 bases. V was pared by 4 bases and J by 5 bases, with 7 bases of the junction left unmatched. CDR1 and CDR2 from the germline V gene are SGHNT and YYREEE (reference sequence). The length of the CDR3 is 15 residues. This CDR3 reads CASSPGTGVGDTQYF. CDR3 DNA sequence: TGTGCCAGCAGCCCCGGGACAGGGGTTGGAGATACGCAGTATTTT.

Here the CDR3 reads CASSLQGNQPQHF. CDR3 DNA sequence: TGTGCCAGCAGCTTACAGGGCAATCAGCCCCAGCATTTT. The rearrangement links TRBV11-3 to TRBJ1-5; no clear D. The CDR3 runs 13 residues. Trimming stripped 2 bases from V and 2 bases from J, with 4 bases between. The germline V gene has CDR1 SGHNT and CDR2 YENEEA.

The count of this clone is one. This chain connects TRBV5-4 to TRBJ2-1; 15 bases match TRBD2. V gave up 4 bases and J gave up 9 bases; unmatched junction bases: 8. Germline V gene lookup returns CDR1 SGHNT and CDR2 YYREEE (reference sequence). There are 16 residues in the CDR3. The CDR3 nucleotides are TGTGCCAGCAGCACCCCAAAGGGACTAGCGGGAGGTGAGCAGTTCTTC. This codes for CASSTPKGLAGGEQFF.

The CDR3 here is CASSFWGAEAFF. DNA of the CDR3: TGTGCCAGCAGTTTTTGGGGAGCTGAAGCTTTCTTT. The V gene is TRBV27, the J gene TRBJ1-1; unclear D gene. The germline gives CDR1 MNHEY, CDR2 SMNVEV (reference sequence). The length of the CDR3 is 12 residues. V was shortened by 3 bases and J by 6 bases, with 8 bases between the two germline ends.

The chain couples TRBV4-2 to TRBJ2-1; D call uncertain. CDR3 length: 16 residues. V shed 2 bases and J shed 0 bases, with 11 bases lying between them. CDR1 and CDR2 (germline): LGHNA, YNFKEQ. The CDR3 sequence is CASSQPTSNSYNEQFF. The CDR3 DNA follows: TGTGCCAGCAGCCAACCGACTTCGAACTCCTACAATGAGCAGTTCTTC.

The chain combines TRBV6-1 with TRBJ1-4; unclear D gene. CDR3 length: 12 residues. The germline V gene has CDR1 MNHNS and CDR2 SASEGT. V lost 6 bases and J lost 7, with 9 bases in between. The chain's CDR3 is CASSDRVEKLFF. In DNA form, the CDR3 reads TGTGCCAGCAGCGACCGGGTTGAAAAACTGTTTTTT.

The chain recombines TRBV11-3 with TRBJ2-2; D not resolved. The germline CDR1 and CDR2 sequences are SGHNT and YENEEA. V was clipped by 5 bases and J by 8 bases, with 9 bases between them. The CDR3 has 12 residues. CDR3 bases: TGTGCCAGCAGCAATCCCCATGGGGAGCTGTTTTTT. Protein: CASSNPHGELFF.

V is TRBV28 and J is TRBJ1-2; 10 bases map to TRBD1. This CDR3 has 15 residues. Germline V gives CDR1 MDHEN, CDR2 SYDVKM. Trimming took 2 bases from V and 6 from J; bases not matched to a gene: 6. The CDR3 nucleotides are TGTGCCAGCAGTTTACCTACGACAGGGGGCAATGGCTACACCTTC. Its translation: CASSLPTTGGNGYTF.

The table lists this clone with a count of one. The V and J genes are TRBV6-5 and TRBJ1-2; D ambiguous. Germline V gene lookup returns CDR1 MNHEY and CDR2 SVGAGI. Trimming took 6 bases from V and 3 from J, leaving 8 bases between them. This CDR3 comprises 12 residues. The CDR3 sequence is CASRLTDYGYTF. CDR3 nucleotides: TGTGCCAGCAGACTGACTGACTATGGCTACACCTTC.

V and J are TRBV29-1 and TRBJ2-1; 9 bases are a match to TRBD1. V lost 6 bases, J lost 7 bases, and 10 bases stayed unmatched. There are 14 residues in the CDR3. Germline V gene data show CDR1 as SQVTM and CDR2 as ANQGSEA. Here the CDR3 reads CSVIKQGAINEQFF. CDR3 sequence (DNA): TGCAGCGTAATCAAACAGGGGGCGATAAATGAGCAGTTCTTC.

The chain recombines TRBV11-3 with TRBJ1-1; D call uncertain. The germline V gene encodes CDR1 SGHNT and CDR2 YENEEA. The CDR3 consists of 13 residues. V lost 7 bases and J lost 1, with 10 bases in between. CDR3 in DNA: TGTGCCAGCACCACTCCCGCGAACACTGAAGCTTTCTTT. It yields the protein CASTTPANTEAFF.

The chain recombines TRBV5-1 with TRBJ2-5; D gene ambiguous. V dropped 1 base and J dropped 3 bases, with 7 bases sitting between them. The CDR3 covers 13 residues. Looked up from germline, CDR1 is SGHRS and CDR2 is YFSETQ. The CDR3 DNA reads as TGCGCCAGCAGCTTGTCACCGGAAGAGACCCAGTACTTC. Translating gives CASSLSPEETQYF.

J is TRBJ1-4 and V is TRBV5-1; a weak D match, TRBD1 (5 bases). Per germline, CDR1 SGHRS and CDR2 YFSETQ. V was clipped by 5 bases and J by 7 bases, with 15 bases between them. CDR3 length: 14 amino acids. The DNA for the CDR3 is TGCGCCAGCAGTTTTCAGGGTGGTCCTGAAAAACTGTTTTTT. As protein: CASSFQGGPEKLFF.

This clone was seen only once. The chain is built from TRBV6-6 and TRBJ2-5; 9 nucleotides agree with TRBD1. J was trimmed by 4 bases and V by 9 bases; bases with no gene match: 6. The CDR3 has 13 residues. Germline lookup yields CDR1 MNHNY and CDR2 SVGAGI (reference sequence). Here the CDR3 reads CASLTGGRETQYF. CDR3 nucleotide sequence: TGTGCCAGTCTTACAGGGGGCCGAGAGACCCAGTACTTC.

A few counts support this clone. The chain combines TRBV19 with TRBJ2-7; weak D call: TRBD2 (6 bases). The V gene lost 4 bases and the J gene lost 7 bases, with 20 bases spanning the gap. The CDR3 contains 15 residues. The germline CDR1 and CDR2 sequences are LNHDA and SQIVND (reference sequence). The CDR3 spells CASSTGGTAGEEQYF. Written as DNA, the CDR3 is TGTGCCAGTAGTACAGGAGGGACCGCCGGGGAGGAGCAGTACTTC.

The chain combines TRBV29-1 with TRBJ1-2, with 7 bases fitting TRBD1. Looked up from germline, CDR1 is SQVTM and CDR2 is ANQGSEA. The J segment lost 2 bases and the V segment lost 8 bases, leaving 11 bases of the junction unmatched. The CDR3 sequence is 14 residues long. The CDR3 here is CSTYRGDNNYGYTF. CDR3 DNA: TGCAGCACCTACAGGGGCGACAACAACTATGGCTACACCTTC.

V is TRBV7-2 and J is TRBJ2-7; tentative D call: TRBD2 (6 bases). Looked up from germline, CDR1 is SGHTA and CDR2 is FQGNSA. The CDR3 is 16 amino acids. V was shortened by 6 bases and J by 2 bases, with 20 bases between the two germline ends. The CDR3 sequence is CASSHGVASATYEQYF. CDR3 in DNA: TGTGCCAGCAGTCATGGGGTGGCTAGCGCAACCTACGAGCAGTACTTC.

Here the CDR3 DNA reads TGCGCCAGCAGTGATACCTACAATGAGCAGTTCTTC. It yields the protein CASSDTYNEQFF. The J gene is TRBJ2-1, the V gene TRBV10-1; no firm D call. There are 12 residues in the CDR3. Deletions cut 3 bases from V and 2 bases from J, with 2 bases between. The germline V gene has CDR1 WNHNN and CDR2 SYGVQD (reference sequence).